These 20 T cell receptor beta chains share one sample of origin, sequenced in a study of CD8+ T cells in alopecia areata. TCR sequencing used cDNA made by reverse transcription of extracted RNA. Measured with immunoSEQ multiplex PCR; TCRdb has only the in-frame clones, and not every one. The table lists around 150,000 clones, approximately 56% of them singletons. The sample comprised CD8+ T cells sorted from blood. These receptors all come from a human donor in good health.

CDR3 bases: TGCGCCAGCAGCCAAGCTGGGGAAGCTTTCTTT. Its protein is CASSQAGEAFF. The rearrangement uses TRBV4-1 and TRBJ1-1; D call uncertain. Germline V gives CDR1 MGHRA, CDR2 YSYEKL. The CDR3 length is 11 residues. V lost 1 base, J lost 8 bases, and 5 bases lay in between.

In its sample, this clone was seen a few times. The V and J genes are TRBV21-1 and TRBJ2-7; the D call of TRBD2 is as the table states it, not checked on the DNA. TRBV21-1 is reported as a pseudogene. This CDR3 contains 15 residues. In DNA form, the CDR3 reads TGTGCCAGCAGCAATGCAAGTCGCCCTACCTACGAGCAGTACTTC. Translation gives CASSNASRPTYEQYF.

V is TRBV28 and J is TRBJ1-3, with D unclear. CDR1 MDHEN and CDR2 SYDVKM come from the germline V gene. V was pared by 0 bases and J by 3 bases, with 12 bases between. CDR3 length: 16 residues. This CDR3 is CASSLWADNLGNTIYF. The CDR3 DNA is TGTGCCAGCAGTTTATGGGCAGATAACCTTGGAAACACCATATATTTT.

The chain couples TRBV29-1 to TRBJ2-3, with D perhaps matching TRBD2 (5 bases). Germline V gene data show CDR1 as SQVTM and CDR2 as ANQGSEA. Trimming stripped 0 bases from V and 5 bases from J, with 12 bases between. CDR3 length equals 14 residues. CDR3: CSVEDQAAGDTQYF. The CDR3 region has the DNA TGCAGCGTTGAAGATCAGGCCGCGGGAGATACGCAGTATTTT.

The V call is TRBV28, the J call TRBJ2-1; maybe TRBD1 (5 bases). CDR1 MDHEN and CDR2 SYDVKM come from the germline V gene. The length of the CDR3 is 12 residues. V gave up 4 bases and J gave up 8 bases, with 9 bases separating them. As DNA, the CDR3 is TGTGCCAGCAGTTCAACAGGATATGAGCAGTTCTTC. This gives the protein CASSSTGYEQFF. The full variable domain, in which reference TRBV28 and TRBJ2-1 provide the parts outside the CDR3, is DVKVTQSSRYLVKRTGEKVFLECVQDMDHENMFWYRQDPGLGLRLIYFSYDVKMKEKGDIPEGYSVSREKKERFSLILESASTNQTSMYLCASSSTGYEQFFGPGTRLTVL.

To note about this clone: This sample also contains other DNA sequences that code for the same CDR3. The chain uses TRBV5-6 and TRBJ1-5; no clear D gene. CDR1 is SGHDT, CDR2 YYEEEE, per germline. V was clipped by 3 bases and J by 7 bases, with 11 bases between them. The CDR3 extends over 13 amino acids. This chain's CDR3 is CASSWAGNQPQHF. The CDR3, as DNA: TGTGCCAGCAGCTGGGCCGGGAACCAGCCCCAGCATTTT.

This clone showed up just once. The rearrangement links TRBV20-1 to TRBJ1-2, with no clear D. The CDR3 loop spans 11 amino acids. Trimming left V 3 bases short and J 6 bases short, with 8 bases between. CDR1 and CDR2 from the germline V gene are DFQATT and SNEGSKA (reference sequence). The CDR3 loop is CSARIGNGYTF. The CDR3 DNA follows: TGCAGTGCTAGGATCGGGAATGGCTACACCTTC.

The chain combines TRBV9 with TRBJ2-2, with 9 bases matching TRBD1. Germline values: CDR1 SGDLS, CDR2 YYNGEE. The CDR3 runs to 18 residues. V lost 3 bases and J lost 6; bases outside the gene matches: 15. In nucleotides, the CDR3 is TGTGCCAGCAGCGGCACTCACTCCGGGACAGGGTTATCCGGGGAGCTGTTTTTT. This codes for CASSGTHSGTGLSGELFF. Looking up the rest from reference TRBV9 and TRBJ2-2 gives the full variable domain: DSGVTQTPKHLITATGQRVTLRCSPRSGDLSVYWYQQSLDQGLQFLIQYYNGEERAKGNILERFSAQQFPDLHSELNLSSLELGDSALYFCASSGTHSGTGLSGELFFGEGSRLTVL.

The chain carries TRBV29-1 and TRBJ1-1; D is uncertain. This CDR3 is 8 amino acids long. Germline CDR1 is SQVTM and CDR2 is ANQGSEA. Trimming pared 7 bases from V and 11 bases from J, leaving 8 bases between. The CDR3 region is CSAAGAFF. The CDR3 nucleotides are TGCAGCGCGGCGGGGGCTTTCTTT.

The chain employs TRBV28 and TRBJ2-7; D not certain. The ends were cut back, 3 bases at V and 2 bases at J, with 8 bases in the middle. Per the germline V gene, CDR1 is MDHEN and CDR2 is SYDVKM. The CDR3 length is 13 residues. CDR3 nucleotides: TGTGCCAGCAGTTTGAGCTCAACCTACGAGCAGTACTTC. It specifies CASSLSSTYEQYF.

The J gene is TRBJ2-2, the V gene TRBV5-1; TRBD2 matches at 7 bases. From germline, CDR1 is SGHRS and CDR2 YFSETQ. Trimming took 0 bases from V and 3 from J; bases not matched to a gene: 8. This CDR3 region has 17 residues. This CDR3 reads CASSLAPRLAYTGELFF. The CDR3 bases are TGCGCCAGCAGCTTGGCCCCCCGACTAGCCTACACCGGGGAGCTGTTTTTT.

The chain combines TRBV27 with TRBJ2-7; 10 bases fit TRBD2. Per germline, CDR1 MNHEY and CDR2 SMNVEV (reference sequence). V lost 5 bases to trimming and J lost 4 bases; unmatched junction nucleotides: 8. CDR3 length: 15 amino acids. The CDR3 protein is CASSIWPSGSYEQYF. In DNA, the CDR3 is TGTGCCAGCAGTATCTGGCCTAGCGGGAGTTACGAGCAGTACTTC.

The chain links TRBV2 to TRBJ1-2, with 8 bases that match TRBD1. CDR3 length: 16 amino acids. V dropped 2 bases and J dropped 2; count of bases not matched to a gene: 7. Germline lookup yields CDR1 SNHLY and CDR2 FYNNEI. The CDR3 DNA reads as TGTGCCAGCAGTGAAAGTGGACAGGGCCTCAACTATGGCTACACCTTC. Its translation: CASSESGQGLNYGYTF.

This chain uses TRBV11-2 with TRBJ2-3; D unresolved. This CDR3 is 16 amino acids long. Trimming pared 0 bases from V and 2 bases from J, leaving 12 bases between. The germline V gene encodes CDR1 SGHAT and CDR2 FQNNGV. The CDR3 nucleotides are TGTGCCAGCAGCTTAGAGTGGGTCGGCGACACAGATACGCAGTATTTT. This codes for CASSLEWVGDTDTQYF.

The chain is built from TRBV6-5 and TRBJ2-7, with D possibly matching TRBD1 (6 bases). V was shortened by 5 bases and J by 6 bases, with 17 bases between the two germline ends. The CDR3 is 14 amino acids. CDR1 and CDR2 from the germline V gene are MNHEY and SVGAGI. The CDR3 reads CASSPTTGTGEQYF. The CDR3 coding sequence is TGTGCCAGCAGTCCGACAACAGGGACGGGCGAGCAGTACTTC.

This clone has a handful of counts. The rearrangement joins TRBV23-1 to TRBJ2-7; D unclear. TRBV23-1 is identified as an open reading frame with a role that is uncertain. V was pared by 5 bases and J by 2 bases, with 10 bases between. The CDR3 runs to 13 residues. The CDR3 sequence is CASSVGRTYEQYF. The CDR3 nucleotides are TGCGCCAGCAGTGTCGGCAGGACCTACGAGCAGTACTTC.

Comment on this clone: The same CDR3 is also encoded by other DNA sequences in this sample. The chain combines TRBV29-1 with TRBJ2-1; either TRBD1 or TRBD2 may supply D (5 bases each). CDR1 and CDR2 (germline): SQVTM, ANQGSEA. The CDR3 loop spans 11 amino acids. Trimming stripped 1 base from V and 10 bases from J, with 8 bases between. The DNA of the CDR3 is TGCAGCGTTGAAGGACGGGACGAGCAGTTCTTC. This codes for CSVEGRDEQFF.

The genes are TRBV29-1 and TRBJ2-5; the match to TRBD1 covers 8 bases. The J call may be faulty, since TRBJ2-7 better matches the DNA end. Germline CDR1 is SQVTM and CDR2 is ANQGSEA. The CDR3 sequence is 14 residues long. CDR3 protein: CSVVGQGAFFEQYF. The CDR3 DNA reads TGCAGCGTTGTCGGTCAGGGGGCTTTTTTCGAGCAGTACTTC.

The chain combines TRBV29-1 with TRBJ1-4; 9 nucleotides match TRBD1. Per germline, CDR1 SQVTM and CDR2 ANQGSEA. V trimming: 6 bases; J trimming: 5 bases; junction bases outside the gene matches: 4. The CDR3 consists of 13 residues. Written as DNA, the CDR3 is TGCAGCGTCCCCGGGACAGGGAATGAAAAACTGTTTTTT. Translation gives CSVPGTGNEKLFF. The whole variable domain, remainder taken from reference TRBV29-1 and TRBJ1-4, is SAVISQKPSRDICQRGTSLTIQCQVDSQVTMMFWYRQQPGQSLTLIATANQGSEATYESGFVIDKFPISRPNLTFSTLTVSNMSPEDSSIYLCSVPGTGNEKLFFGSGTQLSVL.

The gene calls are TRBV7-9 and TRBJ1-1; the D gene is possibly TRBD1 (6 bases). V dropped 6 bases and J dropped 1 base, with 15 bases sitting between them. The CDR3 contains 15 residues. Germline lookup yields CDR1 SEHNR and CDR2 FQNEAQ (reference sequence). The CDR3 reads CASRPQGSRNTEAFF. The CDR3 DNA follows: TGTGCCAGCAGACCTCAGGGGTCGCGGAACACTGAAGCTTTCTTT.